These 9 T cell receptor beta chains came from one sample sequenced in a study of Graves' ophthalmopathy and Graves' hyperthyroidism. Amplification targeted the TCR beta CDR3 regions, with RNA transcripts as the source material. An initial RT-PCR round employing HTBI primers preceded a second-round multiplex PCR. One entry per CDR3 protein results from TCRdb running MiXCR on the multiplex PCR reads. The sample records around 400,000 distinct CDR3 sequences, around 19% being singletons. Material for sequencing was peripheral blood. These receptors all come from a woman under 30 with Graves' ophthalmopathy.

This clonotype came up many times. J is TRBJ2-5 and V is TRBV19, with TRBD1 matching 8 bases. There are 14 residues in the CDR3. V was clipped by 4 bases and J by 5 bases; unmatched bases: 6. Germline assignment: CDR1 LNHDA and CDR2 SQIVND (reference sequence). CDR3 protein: CASSRDRRRETQYF. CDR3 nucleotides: TGTGCCAGTAGTAGGGACAGGCGGCGGGAGACCCAGTACTTC.

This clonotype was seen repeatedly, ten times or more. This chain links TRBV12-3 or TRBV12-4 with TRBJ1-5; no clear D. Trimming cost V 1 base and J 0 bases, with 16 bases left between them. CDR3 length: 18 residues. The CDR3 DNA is TGTGCCAGCAGTTTAGAGGCGCAGGTGTCATATAGCAATCAGCCCCAGCATTTT. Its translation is CASSLEAQVSYSNQPQHF.

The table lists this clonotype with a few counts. CDR3 sequence (DNA): TGCGCCAGCAGCCCCTCGGGACAGGGATGGGGAGGGAACGAGCAGTACTTC. Protein product: CASSPSGQGWGGNEQYF. The V call is TRBV5-1, the J call TRBJ2-7; 9 nucleotides align to TRBD1. The CDR3 is 17 residues long. Per germline, CDR1 SGHRS and CDR2 YFSETQ. The V and J ends lost 4 bases and 5 bases, in that order; junction bases with no gene match: 16.

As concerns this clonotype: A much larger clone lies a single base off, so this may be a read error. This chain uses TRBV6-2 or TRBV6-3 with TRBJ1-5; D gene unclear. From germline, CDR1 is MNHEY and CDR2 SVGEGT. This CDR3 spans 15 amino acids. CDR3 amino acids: CAGSYSEQINQPQHF. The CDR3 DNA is TGTGCCGGCAGTTACTCGGAACAGATCAATCAGCCCCAGCATTTT.

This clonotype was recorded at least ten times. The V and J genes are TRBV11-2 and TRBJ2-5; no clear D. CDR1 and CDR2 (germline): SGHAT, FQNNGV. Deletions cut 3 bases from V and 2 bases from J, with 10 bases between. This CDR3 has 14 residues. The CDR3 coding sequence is TGTGCCAGCAGCTTGTCCCGGGCGCAAGAGACCCAGTACTTC. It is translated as CASSLSRAQETQYF. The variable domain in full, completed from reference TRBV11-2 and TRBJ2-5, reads EAGVAQSPRYKIIEKRQSVAFWCNPISGHATLYWYQQILGQGPKLLIQFQNNGVVDDSQLPKDRFSAERLKGVDSTLKIQPAKLEDSAVYLCASSLSRAQETQYFGPGTRLLVL.

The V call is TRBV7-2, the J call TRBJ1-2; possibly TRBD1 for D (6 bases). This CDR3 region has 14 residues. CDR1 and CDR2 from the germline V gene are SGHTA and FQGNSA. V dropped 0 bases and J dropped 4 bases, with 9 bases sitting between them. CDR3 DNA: TGTGCCAGCAGCTTAGCGGCAGGGGCCTATGGCTACACCTTC. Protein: CASSLAAGAYGYTF.

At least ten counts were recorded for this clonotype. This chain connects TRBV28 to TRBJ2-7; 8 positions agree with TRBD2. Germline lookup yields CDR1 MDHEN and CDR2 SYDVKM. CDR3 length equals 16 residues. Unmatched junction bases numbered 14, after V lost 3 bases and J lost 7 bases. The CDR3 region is CASSLVAGTRLGEQYF. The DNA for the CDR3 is TGTGCCAGCAGTTTGGTAGCGGGGACGCGACTTGGAGAGCAGTACTTC.

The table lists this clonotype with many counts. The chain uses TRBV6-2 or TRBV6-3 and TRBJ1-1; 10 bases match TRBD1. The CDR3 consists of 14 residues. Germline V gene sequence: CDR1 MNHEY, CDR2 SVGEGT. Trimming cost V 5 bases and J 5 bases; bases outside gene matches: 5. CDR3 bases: TGTGCCAGCAGTGAGACAGGGGGCTTTACTGAAGCTTTCTTT. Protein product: CASSETGGFTEAFF.

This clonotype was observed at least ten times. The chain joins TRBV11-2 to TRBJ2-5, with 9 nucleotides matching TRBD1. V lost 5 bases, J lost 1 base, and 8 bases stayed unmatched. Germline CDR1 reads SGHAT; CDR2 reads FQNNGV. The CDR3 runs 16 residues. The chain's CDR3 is CASSAGDRGSQETQYF. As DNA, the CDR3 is TGTGCCAGCAGCGCCGGAGACAGGGGGAGCCAAGAGACCCAGTACTTC.